The subject of this entry is one TCR beta chain. The data are from a study of blood T cell repertoires in COVID-19. J gave up 5 bases and V 8 bases, and 11 bases lay outside the gene matches. Germline CDR1 SGHVS, CDR2 FQNEAQ. The CDR3 is made up of 14 amino acids. Assay used: immunoSEQ multiplex PCR; TCRdb lists only in-frame clones, some missing. The repertoire consists of around 250,000 clones, with roughly 85% occurring once and the leading ten covering 9.1%. The chain is built from TRBV7-8 and TRBJ1-1, with 7 bases matching TRBD1. The receptor was isolated from a woman in her 50s with acute COVID-19. Sequenced material: PBMCs or T cells enriched from blood (not recorded which). This CDR3 reads CASGKGGGWTEAFF. The CDR3, as DNA: TGTGCCAGCGGGAAAGGAGGGGGCTGGACTGAAGCTTTCTTT.